The rows below give T cell receptor beta chains drawn from one sample of a study of T-cell reconstitution after alpha-beta-depleted transplantation in children. TCRdb itself ran the PCR reads through MiXCR, one entry per CDR3 protein. Of 250,000 to 350,000 distinct CDR3 sequences detected, approximately 9.8% appear once; the ten largest clones hold over 9.5%. Sequencing was performed on PBMCs from the stem cell graft donor, taken from the stem cell graft. These TCRs come from a human donor who donated a stem cell graft to a child with SCID. Each CDR3 is given with its conserved first and last residue. Fields, in order: J gene, clone size, V gene, D gene, CDR3 protein, CDR3 DNA. The D gene is left open where the match is weak. Size tells how often a clone was seen (once, few, many) or the class of an expanded clone, and some rows leave it out.

>TRBJ2-7|few|TRBV5-1|TRBD1
CASSPLDRVRDEQYF
TGCGCCAGCAGCCCCTTAGACAGGGTTCGCGACGAGCAGTACTTC
>TRBJ2-1|few|TRBV12-3/TRBV12-4|TRBD1
CASSLALGTGADNEQFF
TGTGCCAGCAGTTTAGCGTTAGGGACAGGGGCTGACAATGAGCAGTTCTTC
>TRBJ1-2|NA|TRBV7-7|NA
CASSLEGRWPKWFGYTF
TGTGCCAGCAGCTTAGAGGGCAGGTGGCCTAAGTGGTTTGGCTACACCTTC
>TRBJ1-5|few|TRBV5-1|NA
CASSLEGIGGQPQHF
TGCGCCAGCAGCTTGGAGGGCATAGGGGGTCAGCCCCAGCATTTT
>TRBJ2-1|few|TRBV12-3/TRBV12-4|TRBD2
CAISGGQNSYNEQFF
TGTGCCATTAGCGGGGGGCAAAATAGCTACAATGAGCAGTTCTTC
>TRBJ2-1|many|TRBV3-1|TRBD2
CASSQNPGLASYNEQFF
TGTGCCAGCAGCCAGAACCCGGGACTAGCATCGTACAATGAGCAGTTCTTC
>TRBJ2-7|NA|TRBV5-1|NA
CASSWDGSGSYEQYF
TGCGCCAGCAGCTGGGACGGATCGGGCTCCTACGAGCAGTACTTC
>TRBJ1-1|few|TRBV11-2|NA
CASTPRPHERGYTEAFF
TGTGCCAGCACCCCTCGGCCCCATGAGAGAGGGTACACTGAAGCTTTCTTT
>TRBJ2-7|few|TRBV28|TRBD1
CASSEDPPGQASYEQYF
TGTGCCAGCAGTGAGGACCCCCCGGGACAGGCTTCCTACGAGCAGTACTTC
>TRBJ2-7|NA|TRBV29-1|NA
CSVGAGAGNEQYF
TGCAGCGTTGGGGCAGGGGCTGGGAACGAGCAGTACTTC
>TRBJ2-3|many|TRBV11-2|NA
CATTQGMTDTQYF
TGTGCCACCACCCAGGGGATGACAGATACGCAGTATTTT
>TRBJ1-2|few|TRBV19|NA
CASSIDQATPGGDGYTF
TGTGCCAGTAGTATAGACCAAGCGACTCCGGGAGGCGATGGCTACACCTTC
>TRBJ1-1|NA|TRBV20-1|NA
CSGSSNTEAFF
TGCAGTGGCTCCTCGAACACTGAAGCTTTCTTT
>TRBJ1-5|NA|TRBV12-3/TRBV12-4|NA
CASSLRGEQPQHF
TGTGCCAGCAGTTTAAGGGGGGAGCAGCCCCAGCATTTT
>TRBJ1-2|many|TRBV15|TRBD1
CATSRDQEGAGYGYTF
TGTGCCACCAGCAGAGATCAGGAGGGGGCAGGCTATGGCTACACCTTC
>TRBJ2-3|NA|TRBV5-1|TRBD2
CASSILRGGADTQYF
TGCGCCAGCAGCATCCTCCGGGGGGGGGCAGATACGCAGTATTTT
>TRBJ2-7|few|TRBV18|TRBD1
CASSTRDRPYEQYF
TGTGCCAGCTCAACGAGGGACAGACCCTACGAGCAGTACTTC
>TRBJ1-3|few|TRBV12-5|NA
CASGLPHGNAGNTIYF
TGTGCTAGTGGTTTGCCCCATGGTAATGCTGGAAACACCATATATTTT
>TRBJ2-3|NA|TRBV5-1|NA
CASSWDTDTQYF
TGCGCCAGCAGCTGGGACACAGATACGCAGTATTTT
>TRBJ2-7|few|TRBV29-1|NA
CSVSPAASYEQYF
TGCAGCGTGAGCCCTGCGGCTTCCTACGAGCAGTACTTC
>TRBJ1-3|NA|TRBV4-1|NA
CARSQSVSSGNTIYF
TGCGCCAGAAGCCAAAGTGTCAGCTCTGGAAACACCATATATTTT
>TRBJ1-1|few|TRBV5-1|TRBD1
CASSYGTGQLNTEAFF
TGCGCCAGCAGCTATGGGACAGGGCAGCTGAACACTGAAGCTTTCTTT
>TRBJ2-5|few|TRBV9|TRBD1
CASSPRGQPQETQYF
TGTGCCAGCAGCCCCCGGGGACAGCCACAAGAGACCCAGTACTTC
>TRBJ2-5|few|TRBV15|NA
CATSRETRYQETQYF
TGTGCCACCAGCAGAGAGACGCGGTACCAAGAGACCCAGTACTTC
>TRBJ1-3|few|TRBV3-1|NA
CASSPSSGRGNTIYF
TGTGCCAGCAGCCCATCTTCTGGGAGAGGAAACACCATATATTTT
>TRBJ1-1|many|TRBV27|NA
CASSLRGSTEAFF
TGTGCCAGCAGTTTACGGGGGAGCACTGAAGCTTTCTTT
>TRBJ2-7|few|TRBV2|TRBD1
CASSETGTGAYEQYF
TGTGCCAGCAGCGAAACCGGGACAGGGGCCTACGAGCAGTACTTC
>TRBJ1-3|NA|TRBV5-1|TRBD1
CASSQIGTGSSGNTIYF
TGCGCCAGCAGCCAGATCGGGACAGGGTCTTCTGGAAACACCATATATTTT
>TRBJ1-6|NA|TRBV5-4|TRBD1
CATRLGQDNSPLHF
TGTGCCACCCGGTTGGGACAGGATAATTCACCCCTCCACTTT
>TRBJ2-2|many|TRBV29-1|TRBD1
CSAGQGATGELFF
TGCAGCGCTGGGCAGGGGGCTACCGGGGAGCTGTTTTTT
>TRBJ2-2|NA|TRBV12-3/TRBV12-4|TRBD1
CASKRQGRNTGELFF
TGTGCCAGCAAACGACAGGGGAGGAACACCGGGGAGCTGTTTTTT
>TRBJ2-7|NA|TRBV9|TRBD2
CASSAGTSREYEQYF
TGTGCCAGCAGCGCCGGGACTAGCAGGGAATACGAGCAGTACTTC
>TRBJ2-5|few|TRBV27|NA
CASSLWVGSETQYF
TGTGCCAGCAGTTTGTGGGTAGGGTCAGAGACCCAGTACTTC
>TRBJ2-7|few|TRBV5-6|TRBD1
CASSMDRGLYEQYF
TGTGCCAGCAGCATGGACAGGGGACTCTACGAGCAGTACTTC
>TRBJ1-1|few|TRBV7-9|NA
CASSFGTRAAFF
TGTGCCAGCAGCTTCGGGACACGGGCGGCTTTCTTT
>TRBJ2-3|NA|TRBV15|NA
CATSGNSIHRDPDTDTQYF
TGTGCCACCAGCGGAAACAGTATACACCGGGACCCCGACACAGATACGCAGTATTTT
>TRBJ1-2|NA|TRBV12-3/TRBV12-4|TRBD1
CASSSSGGIRQGGDYGYTF
TGTGCCAGCAGCTCATCCGGGGGGATAAGACAGGGGGGTGACTATGGCTACACCTTC
>TRBJ2-3|NA|TRBV7-3|NA
CASSSDSLGYTQYF
TGTGCCAGCAGCTCGGACAGTTTAGGTTATACGCAGTATTTT
>TRBJ2-1|many|TRBV19|NA
CASSPPGTGAAEQFF
TGTGCCAGTAGTCCCCCCGGGACTGGAGCGGCAGAGCAGTTCTTC
>TRBJ1-3|few|TRBV12-3/TRBV12-4|NA
CASSPSAGNTIYF
TGTGCCAGCAGTCCGTCGGCTGGAAACACCATATATTTT
>TRBJ2-7|NA|TRBV18|NA
CASSPELIHEQYF
TGTGCCAGCTCACCAGAATTAATCCACGAGCAGTACTTC
>TRBJ1-6|NA|TRBV9|TRBD1
CASSGTGGGNSPLHF
TGTGCCAGCAGCGGAACAGGGGGAGGGAATTCACCCCTCCACTTT
>TRBJ1-1|many|TRBV5-1|TRBD1
CASSRGQGSDTEAFF
TGCGCCAGCAGCAGAGGACAGGGGTCGGACACTGAAGCTTTCTTT
>TRBJ2-7|NA|TRBV20-1|NA
CTARDGRSPYEQYF
TGCACTGCTAGAGATGGACGGAGTCCCTACGAGCAGTACTTC
>TRBJ2-7|NA|TRBV20-1|TRBD2
CSARRPTSGGYEQYF
TGCAGTGCTAGACGTCCAACTAGCGGGGGTTACGAGCAGTACTTC